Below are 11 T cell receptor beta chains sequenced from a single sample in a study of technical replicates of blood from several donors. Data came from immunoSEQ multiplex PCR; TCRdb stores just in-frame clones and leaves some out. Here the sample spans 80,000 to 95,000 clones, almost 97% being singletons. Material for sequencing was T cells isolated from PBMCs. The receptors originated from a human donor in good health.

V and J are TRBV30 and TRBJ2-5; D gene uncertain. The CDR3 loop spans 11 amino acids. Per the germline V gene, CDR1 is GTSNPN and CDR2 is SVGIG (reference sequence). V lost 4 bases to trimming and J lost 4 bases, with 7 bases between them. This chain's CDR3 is CAWTSRETQYF. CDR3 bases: TGTGCCTGGACAAGTAGAGAGACCCAGTACTTC. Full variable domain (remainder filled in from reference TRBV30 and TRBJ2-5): SQTIHQWPATLVQPVGSPLSLECTVEGTSNPNLYWYRQAAGRGLQLLFYSVGIGQISSEVPQNLSASRPQDRQFILSSKKLLLSDSGFYLCAWTSRETQYFGPGTRLLVL.

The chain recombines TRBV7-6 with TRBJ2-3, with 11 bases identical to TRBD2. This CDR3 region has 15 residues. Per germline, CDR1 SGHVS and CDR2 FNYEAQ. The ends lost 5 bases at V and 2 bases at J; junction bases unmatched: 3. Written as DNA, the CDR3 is TGTGCCAGCAGCATGACTAGCGGGACCACAGATACGCAGTATTTT. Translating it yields CASSMTSGTTDTQYF.

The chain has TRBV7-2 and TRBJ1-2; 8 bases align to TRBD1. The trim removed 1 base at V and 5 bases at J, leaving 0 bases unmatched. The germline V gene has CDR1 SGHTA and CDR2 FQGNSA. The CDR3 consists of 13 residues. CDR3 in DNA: TGTGCCAGCAGCTTAGGACAGGGGTATGGCTACACCTTC. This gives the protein CASSLGQGYGYTF.

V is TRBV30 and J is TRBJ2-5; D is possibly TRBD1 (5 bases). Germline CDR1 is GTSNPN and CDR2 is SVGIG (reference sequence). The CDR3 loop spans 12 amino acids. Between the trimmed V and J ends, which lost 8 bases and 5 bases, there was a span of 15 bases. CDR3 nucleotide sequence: TGTGCCGTGGTTCTTTCAGGGGAGACCCAGTACTTC. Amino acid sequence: CAVVLSGETQYF. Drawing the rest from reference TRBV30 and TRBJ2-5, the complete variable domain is SQTIHQWPATLVQPVGSPLSLECTVEGTSNPNLYWYRQAAGRGLQLLFYSVGIGQISSEVPQNLSASRPQDRQFILSSKKLLLSDSGFYLCAVVLSGETQYFGPGTRLLVL.

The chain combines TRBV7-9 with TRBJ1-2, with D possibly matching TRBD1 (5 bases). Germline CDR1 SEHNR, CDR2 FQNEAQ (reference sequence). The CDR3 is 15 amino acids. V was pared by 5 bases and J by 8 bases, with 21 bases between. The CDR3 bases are TGTGCCAGCAGCCTCAGACAGCGAATGGGTGAAGGCTACACCTTC. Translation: CASSLRQRMGEGYTF. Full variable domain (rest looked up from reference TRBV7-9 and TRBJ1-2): DTGVSQNPRHKITKRGQNVTFRCDPISEHNRLYWYRQTLGQGPEFLTYFQNEAQLEKSRLLSDRFSAERPKGSFSTLEIQRTEQGDSAMYLCASSLRQRMGEGYTFGSGTRLTVV.

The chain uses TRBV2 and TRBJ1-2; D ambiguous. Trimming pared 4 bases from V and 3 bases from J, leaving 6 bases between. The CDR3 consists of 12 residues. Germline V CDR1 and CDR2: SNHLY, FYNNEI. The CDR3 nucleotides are TGTGCCAGCAGTGCACTGGACTATGGCTACACCTTC. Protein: CASSALDYGYTF. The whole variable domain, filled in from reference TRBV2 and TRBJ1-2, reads EPEVTQTPSHQVTQMGQEVILRCVPISNHLYFYWYRQILGQKVEFLVSFYNNEISEKSEIFDDQFSVERPDGSNFTLKIRSTKLEDSAMYFCASSALDYGYTFGSGTRLTVV.

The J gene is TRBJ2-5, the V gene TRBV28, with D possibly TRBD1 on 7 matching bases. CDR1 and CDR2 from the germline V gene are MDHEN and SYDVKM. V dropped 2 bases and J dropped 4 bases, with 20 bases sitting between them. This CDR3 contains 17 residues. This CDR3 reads CASSLHRGRDSGETQYF. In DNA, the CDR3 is TGTGCCAGCAGTTTACACAGGGGTCGGGACTCTGGAGAGACCCAGTACTTC.

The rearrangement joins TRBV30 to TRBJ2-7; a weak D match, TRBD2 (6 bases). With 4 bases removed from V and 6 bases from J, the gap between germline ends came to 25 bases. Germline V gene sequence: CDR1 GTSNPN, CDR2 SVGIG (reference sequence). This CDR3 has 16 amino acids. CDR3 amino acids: CAWTTTRLGKSGEQYF. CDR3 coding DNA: TGTGCCTGGACCACCACTCGACTAGGAAAGAGTGGCGAGCAGTACTTC.

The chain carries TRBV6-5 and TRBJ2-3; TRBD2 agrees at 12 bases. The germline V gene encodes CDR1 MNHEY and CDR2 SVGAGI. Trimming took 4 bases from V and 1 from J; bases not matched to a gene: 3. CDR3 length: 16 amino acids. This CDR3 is CASSFRLAGGTDTQYF. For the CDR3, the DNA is TGTGCCAGCAGTTTTAGACTAGCGGGAGGCACAGATACGCAGTATTTT.

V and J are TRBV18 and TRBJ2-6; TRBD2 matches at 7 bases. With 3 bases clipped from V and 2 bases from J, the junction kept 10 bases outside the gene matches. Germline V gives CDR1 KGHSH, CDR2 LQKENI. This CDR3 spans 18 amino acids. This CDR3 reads CASSPIPTSLPGANVLTF. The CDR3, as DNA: TGTGCCAGCTCACCTATACCGACTAGCCTACCTGGGGCCAACGTCCTGACTTTC.

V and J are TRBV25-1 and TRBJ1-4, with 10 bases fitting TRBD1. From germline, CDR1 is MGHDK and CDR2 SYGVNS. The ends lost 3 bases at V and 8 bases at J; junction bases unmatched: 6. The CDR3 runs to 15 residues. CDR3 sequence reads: CASSERRDRGEKLFF. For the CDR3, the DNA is TGTGCCAGCAGTGAGCGCCGGGACAGGGGAGAAAAACTGTTTTTT.